Each of the 30 T cell receptor beta chains below was sequenced from the same sample in a study of shared clonotypes between healthy human individuals. The protocol was immunoSEQ multiplex PCR, while the TCRdb copy is restricted to in-frame clones and leaves out a portion. The sample has roughly 1,500,000 clones, approximately 98.5% seen once; the top ten hold 0.36%. The material sequenced was naive CD4+ T cells sorted from blood. Subset reported: CD45RA+ positively selected. These receptors all come from a man aged 30 to 39 in good health.

As to this clone: This sample also contains other DNA sequences that code for the same CDR3. V gene TRBV5-1 combines with J gene TRBJ1-3; D is unresolved. CDR3 length: 15 residues. Germline V gene lookup returns CDR1 SGHRS and CDR2 YFSETQ. V shed 0 bases and J shed 0 bases, with 7 bases lying between them. The CDR3 coding sequence is TGCGCCAGCAGCTTGGCACAAAGCTCTGGAAACACCATATATTTT. The encoded protein is CASSLAQSSGNTIYF.

V and J are TRBV7-6 and TRBJ2-5, with 9 bases aligning to TRBD1. V lost 3 bases, J lost 5 bases, and 10 bases stayed unmatched. The CDR3 sequence is 16 residues long. In germline, CDR1 is SGHVS, CDR2 FNYEAQ. The CDR3 is CASSFPGQGGRETQYF. The CDR3 DNA sequence: TGTGCCAGCAGCTTTCCGGGACAGGGAGGACGGGAGACCCAGTACTTC.

V gene TRBV28 combines with J gene TRBJ2-5, with a tentative D call TRBD1 (6 bases). The ends were cut back, 6 bases at V and 5 bases at J, with 25 bases in the middle. CDR1 and CDR2 from the germline V gene are MDHEN and SYDVKM. The CDR3 is 17 amino acids. The CDR3 DNA reads TGTGCCAGCAGCCCACGCTCCTACAGGGTTCCTAAGGAGACCCAGTACTTC. Translated, it gives CASSPRSYRVPKETQYF.

This rearrangement joins TRBV28 to TRBJ2-6; TRBD2 agrees at 10 bases. V lost 2 bases and J lost 2; bases outside the gene matches: 6. Germline V gene lookup returns CDR1 MDHEN and CDR2 SYDVKM. The CDR3 contains 18 residues. The CDR3 sequence: CASSLLAGDLAGANVLTF. The CDR3 DNA sequence: TGTGCCAGCAGTTTACTAGCGGGAGACTTAGCTGGGGCCAACGTCCTGACTTTC.

This chain joins TRBV5-6 and TRBJ1-4; D may be TRBD1 (6 bases). Germline loops: CDR1 SGHDT, CDR2 YYEEEE. With 1 base removed from V and 4 bases from J, the gap between germline ends came to 17 bases. The CDR3 runs 17 residues. This CDR3 reads CASSLSTGWRFNEKLFF. The CDR3 coding sequence is TGTGCCAGCAGCTTGTCCACAGGGTGGCGCTTTAATGAAAAACTGTTTTTT.

The V and J genes are TRBV5-1 and TRBJ2-3; D unclear. Germline V gene sequence: CDR1 SGHRS, CDR2 YFSETQ. The V end lost 4 bases, the J end lost 6 bases, and 12 bases lay between the germline ends. This CDR3 is 13 amino acids long. The CDR3 DNA follows: TGCGCCAGCAGCCCTGCTATAGGGGATACGCAGTATTTT. It codes for CASSPAIGDTQYF.

The gene calls are TRBV10-3 and TRBJ2-1, with 11 bases aligning to TRBD1. The junction had 15 bases not matched to a gene; V was cut back by 8 bases and J by 9 bases. The CDR3 loop spans 16 amino acids. The germline V gene has CDR1 ENHRY and CDR2 SYGVKD. The CDR3 protein is CAIGEGTGGSVIEQFF. CDR3 bases: TGTGCCATCGGAGAAGGGACAGGGGGTTCTGTTATTGAGCAGTTCTTC.

J is TRBJ2-1 and V is TRBV28, with TRBD1 identical over 7 bases. V gave up 1 base and J gave up 16 bases; unmatched junction bases: 7. This CDR3 is built from 12 residues. The germline CDR1 and CDR2 sequences are MDHEN and SYDVKM. CDR3: CASSLLGTALFF. DNA for the CDR3: TGTGCCAGCAGTTTATTAGGGACAGCGCTTTTCTTC. Looking up the rest from reference TRBV28 and TRBJ2-1 gives the full variable domain: DVKVTQSSRYLVKRTGEKVFLECVQDMDHENMFWYRQDPGLGLRLIYFSYDVKMKEKGDIPEGYSVSREKKERFSLILESASTNQTSMYLCASSLLGTALFFGPGTRLTVL.

In the case of this clone: At one boundary the junction diverges from the germline segment, which might be a read error. The V and J genes are TRBV6-4 and TRBJ2-1; 9 bases align to TRBD1. The germline gives CDR1 MRHNA, CDR2 SNTAGT. The CDR3 has 15 residues. CDR3 in amino acids: CASREDRGVVNEQFF. The DNA of the CDR3 is TGTGCCAGCCGTGAGGACAGGGGCGTTGTCAATGAGCAGTTCTTC.

V gene TRBV15 combines with J gene TRBJ2-4, with D tentatively TRBD1 or TRBD2 (5 bases each). Trimming pared 0 bases from V and 6 bases from J, leaving 15 bases between. Germline CDR1 LNHNV, CDR2 YYDKDF (reference sequence). The CDR3 sequence is 16 residues long. The CDR3 reads CATSRDGDRDRNIQYF. CDR3 DNA: TGTGCCACCAGCAGAGATGGGGACCGAGACAGAAACATTCAGTACTTC.

The chain is built from TRBV2 and TRBJ2-1, with a weak D call TRBD2 (6 bases). CDR1 is SNHLY and CDR2 is FYNNEI in the germline V gene. CDR3 length: 14 amino acids. The V gene lost 7 bases and the J gene lost 1 base, with 11 bases spanning the gap. CDR3 sequence: CASKEGGSYNEQFF. The DNA for the CDR3 is TGTGCCAGCAAGGAAGGAGGGTCCTACAATGAGCAGTTCTTC.

The chain employs TRBV11-2 and TRBJ2-1; the D is unclear. The CDR3 is 12 residues long. Germline CDR1 and CDR2: SGHAT and FQNNGV. V gave up 5 bases and J gave up 3 bases, with 5 bases separating them. CDR3 in DNA: TGTGCCAGCAGCATCGGCTACAATGAGCAGTTCTTC. It is translated as CASSIGYNEQFF. Supplemented by reference TRBV11-2 and TRBJ2-1, the full variable domain reads EAGVAQSPRYKIIEKRQSVAFWCNPISGHATLYWYQQILGQGPKLLIQFQNNGVVDDSQLPKDRFSAERLKGVDSTLKIQPAKLEDSAVYLCASSIGYNEQFFGPGTRLTVL.

The chain combines TRBV10-3 with TRBJ2-7; D ambiguous. CDR1 ENHRY and CDR2 SYGVKD come from the germline V gene. CDR3 length equals 12 residues. Trimming removed 3 bases from V and 7 bases from J, with 10 bases in between. CDR3 coding DNA: TGTGCCATCAGTGAAGCCTTAAGGGAGCAGTACTTC. This gives the protein CAISEALREQYF.

The chain joins TRBV5-1 to TRBJ2-2; 13 nucleotides match TRBD2. V trimming: 4 bases; J trimming: 5 bases; junction bases outside the gene matches: 14. CDR1 SGHRS and CDR2 YFSETQ come from the germline V gene. There are 19 residues in the CDR3. In nucleotides, the CDR3 is TGCGCCAGCAGCAAGTTGACAGGGGGGACTAGCGGGATTACCGGGGAGCTGTTTTTT. This encodes CASSKLTGGTSGITGELFF.

This chain connects TRBV29-1 to TRBJ1-1, with D unclear. The V gene's germline CDR1 is SQVTM and CDR2 ANQGSEA. The CDR3 spans 11 residues. V was trimmed by 4 bases and J by 7 bases, leaving 10 bases between them. CDR3 in amino acids: CSVGSLSEAFF. The CDR3 bases are TGCAGCGTTGGTAGTCTGAGTGAAGCTTTCTTT.

This clone was seen just once. The chain employs TRBV2 and TRBJ2-1, with 15 bases lining up with TRBD2. Germline CDR1 is SNHLY and CDR2 is FYNNEI. V lost 4 bases, J lost 6 bases, and 4 bases stayed unmatched. This CDR3 is built from 16 residues. The CDR3 here is CASSGGGLAGGNEQFF. Written as DNA, the CDR3 is TGTGCCAGCAGTGGGGGGGGACTAGCGGGAGGCAATGAGCAGTTCTTC.

The chain carries TRBV23-1 and TRBJ1-2; maybe TRBD1 (6 bases). TRBV23-1 is marked as an open reading frame, function uncertain. Trimming left V 4 bases short and J 6 bases short, with 12 bases between. CDR3 length: 13 amino acids. The DNA of the CDR3 is TGCGCCAGCAGTCCTCAGGGGAGAGATGGCTACACCTTC. Protein: CASSPQGRDGYTF.

This chain joins TRBV19 and TRBJ1-3; no definite D call. CDR3 length: 15 amino acids. Germline-derived CDR1 and CDR2 are LNHDA and SQIVND (reference sequence). Trimming pared 9 bases from V and 0 bases from J, leaving 15 bases between. In DNA form, the CDR3 reads TGTGCCAGCGGACGGACCAAGGGCTCTGGAAACACCATATATTTT. Amino acids: CASGRTKGSGNTIYF.

J is TRBJ2-1 and V is TRBV5-1, with D unresolved. Looked up from germline, CDR1 is SGHRS and CDR2 is YFSETQ. V lost 0 bases and J lost 2, with 9 bases in between. This CDR3 is built from 15 residues. CDR3 loop: CASSLAAETYNEQFF. Here the CDR3 DNA reads TGCGCCAGCAGCTTGGCGGCAGAGACCTACAATGAGCAGTTCTTC.

The rearrangement links TRBV6-5 to TRBJ2-7; 8 bases line up with TRBD1. This CDR3 is built from 14 residues. J was trimmed by 6 bases and V by 6 bases; bases with no gene match: 10. Germline V gene lookup returns CDR1 MNHEY and CDR2 SVGAGI. CDR3 loop: CASSMDRARVEQYF. CDR3 in DNA: TGTGCCAGCAGCATGGACAGGGCCCGGGTCGAGCAGTACTTC.

The CDR3 spells CASSQDARRHNEQFF. The CDR3, as DNA: TGCGCCAGCAGCCAAGATGCTCGTCGACACAATGAGCAGTTCTTC. The chain uses TRBV4-3 and TRBJ2-1; D call uncertain. The germline V gene has CDR1 LGHNA and CDR2 YSLEER. The ends were cut back, 0 bases at V and 5 bases at J, with 11 bases in the middle. The CDR3 is made up of 15 amino acids.

The chain joins TRBV10-2 to TRBJ2-3, with TRBD2 matching 7 bases. V shed 5 bases, J shed 2 bases, and the junction held 1 base outside the gene matches. This CDR3 is built from 13 residues. Germline V gene data show CDR1 as WSHSY and CDR2 as SAAADI. CDR3 loop: CASSSGVTDTQYF. CDR3 nucleotides: TGCGCCAGCAGTAGCGGGGTCACAGATACGCAGTATTTT.

V gene TRBV5-1 combines with J gene TRBJ2-3; 12 bases match TRBD1. V lost 5 bases, J lost 5 bases, and 12 bases stayed unmatched. The CDR3 has 17 residues. Germline CDR1 and CDR2: SGHRS and YFSETQ. The chain's CDR3 is CASRFNRDRGRRDTQYF. CDR3 in DNA: TGCGCCAGCAGATTCAACCGGGACAGGGGGCGAAGAGATACGCAGTATTTT.

The chain uses TRBV7-2 and TRBJ2-2, with D possibly matching TRBD1 (5 bases). The CDR3 covers 14 residues. V shed 7 bases and J shed 4 bases, with 13 bases lying between them. CDR1 and CDR2 (germline): SGHTA, FQGNSA. DNA for the CDR3: TGTGCCAGCATCGTGGGGCTAGGCACCGGGGAGCTGTTTTTT. Encoded protein: CASIVGLGTGELFF.

J is TRBJ1-1 and V is TRBV28, with D unclear. V was cut by 6 bases and J by 0 bases, with 20 bases left in between. This CDR3 has 17 residues. CDR1 is MDHEN and CDR2 is SYDVKM in the germline V gene. The CDR3 loop is CASSRSGGTDMNTEAFF. In nucleotides, the CDR3 is TGTGCCAGCAGCAGATCAGGAGGTACTGACATGAACACTGAAGCTTTCTTT.

CDR3 sequence reads: CASSLDRAIPGANVLTF. For the CDR3, the DNA is TGTGCCAGCAGTCTGGACAGGGCTATCCCTGGGGCCAACGTCCTGACTTTC. V usage is TRBV28 and J usage is TRBJ2-6, with 8 nucleotides matching TRBD1. The germline V gene encodes CDR1 MDHEN and CDR2 SYDVKM. The V and J ends lost 5 bases and 2 bases, in that order; junction bases with no gene match: 8. The CDR3 spans 17 residues.

The chain recombines TRBV29-1 with TRBJ2-1, with TRBD2 matching 10 bases. V lost 2 bases, J lost 2 bases, and 9 bases stayed unmatched. The germline gives CDR1 SQVTM, CDR2 ANQGSEA. This CDR3 is 17 amino acids long. The CDR3 spells CSVELAGVVSPYNEQFF. The CDR3 DNA reads TGCAGCGTTGAACTAGCGGGAGTAGTGTCCCCCTACAATGAGCAGTTCTTC.

V usage is TRBV28 and J usage is TRBJ2-7; a weak D match, TRBD2 (7 bases). Germline V gene data show CDR1 as MDHEN and CDR2 as SYDVKM. The V end was cut by 2 bases, the J end by 7 bases, with 18 bases between. The CDR3 extends over 15 amino acids. CDR3 DNA: TGTGCCAGCAGTTTAGGGGGGGCTCCCCTGTTGGAGCAGTACTTC. This encodes CASSLGGAPLLEQYF.

The rearrangement joins TRBV5-4 to TRBJ2-1; TRBD2 might be the D (5 bases). This CDR3 spans 14 amino acids. Germline V gene data show CDR1 as SGHNT and CDR2 as YYREEE (reference sequence). The germline V and J ends were trimmed by 4 bases and 9 bases, with 17 bases remaining between them. The CDR3 DNA reads as TGTGCCAGCAGCGGTGAGCTGGGCGGGTCTGAGCAGTTCTTC. It translates to CASSGELGGSEQFF.

The chain uses TRBV11-3 and TRBJ2-2; possibly TRBD2 for D (6 bases). The V and J ends lost 0 bases and 5 bases respectively, with 13 bases between them. This CDR3 region has 16 residues. CDR1 is SGHNT, CDR2 YENEEA, per germline. The CDR3 protein is CASSLDSGRYTGELFF. CDR3 nucleotide sequence: TGTGCCAGCAGCTTAGATTCCGGGAGATATACCGGGGAGCTGTTTTTT.